The sequence of this T cell receptor beta chain was determined in a study of cytomegalovirus exposure and HLA in healthy donors. Remarks on this clone: What it recognizes is unknown.

CDR3 length: 16 residues. CDR1 and CDR2 from the germline V gene are SGHVS and FQNEAQ. V gave up 1 base and J gave up 10 bases; unmatched junction bases: 13. General study points: Cytomegalovirus association was assigned to over 150 TCR beta chains. Later analysis associated a missense DCLRE1C variant with TCR beta V- and J-gene trimming.

The PCR was carried out with 60 Vbeta primers and 13 Jbeta primers. Repertoires were generated with immunoSEQ multiplex PCR, while TCRdb's copy carries only in-frame clones and drops some. The sample lists tens of thousands of clones; under 80% were seen once. The sequenced material came from PBMCs. This sequence was found in a male donor in good health and CMV-seropositive. The chain links TRBV7-8 to TRBJ2-1, with TRBD2 identical over 7 bases. The CDR3 region has the DNA TGTGCCAGCAGCTTAGACTACGGGGGAGGGCCGGGAGAGCAGTTCTTC. Protein: CASSLDYGGGPGEQFF.